The 11 T cell receptor beta chains in this list originate from one sample, sequenced in a study of T cells in tuberculosis. Sequencing used immunoSEQ multiplex PCR; TCRdb keeps in-frame clones, though not all of them. Of about 31,000 clones detected, 97% appear once; the ten largest clones hold approximately 6.2%. Sequencing was done on a sample of PBMCs. The receptor source for this set is a donor aged 10 to 29 with latent tuberculosis or without tuberculosis infection.

This rearrangement joins TRBV7-8 to TRBJ1-1; D may be TRBD1 (5 bases). This CDR3 contains 13 residues. The V gene's germline CDR1 is SGHVS and CDR2 FQNEAQ. Trimming shortened V by 0 bases and J by 11 bases, and 13 bases separated the two germline ends. The CDR3 loop reads CASSLAGEVMAFF. The CDR3 DNA reads as TGTGCCAGCAGCTTAGCAGGGGAGGTTATGGCTTTCTTT. The full variable domain, in which reference TRBV7-8 and TRBJ1-1 provide the parts outside the CDR3, is GAGVSQSPRYKVAKRGQDVALRCDPISGHVSLFWYQQALGQGPEFLTYFQNEAQLDKSGLPSDRFFAERPEGSVSTLKIQRTQQEDSAVYLCASSLAGEVMAFFGQGTRLTVV.

V gene TRBV6-5 combines with J gene TRBJ2-3; unclear D gene. V gave up 4 bases and J gave up 4 bases, with 6 bases separating them. The CDR3 is 12 residues long. The germline V gene encodes CDR1 MNHEY and CDR2 SVGAGI. The CDR3 spells CASSSESDTQYF. CDR3 nucleotide sequence: TGTGCCAGCAGTTCCGAGTCAGATACGCAGTATTTT.

The chain is built from TRBV19 and TRBJ2-1; 14 nucleotides match TRBD2. The CDR3 is 16 amino acids. Trimming removed 5 bases from V and 6 bases from J; junction bases left unmatched: 6. Germline V gene sequence: CDR1 LNHDA, CDR2 SQIVND (reference sequence). CDR3 coding DNA: TGTGCCAGTAGTGTGACTAGCGGGAGGGCCTCCAATGAGCAGTTCTTC. Protein product: CASSVTSGRASNEQFF.

The chain carries TRBV30 and TRBJ2-1, with TRBD2 identical over 11 bases. CDR1 is GTSNPN, CDR2 SVGIG, per germline (reference sequence). This CDR3 region has 16 residues. The junction had 9 bases not matched to a gene; V was cut back by 0 bases and J by 8 bases. CDR3 in amino acids: CAWSVGRLAGYDEQFF. CDR3 nucleotide sequence: TGTGCCTGGAGTGTAGGCCGACTAGCGGGATATGATGAGCAGTTCTTC. The variable domain in full, with the rest retrieved from reference TRBV30 and TRBJ2-1, is SQTIHQWPATLVQPVGSPLSLECTVEGTSNPNLYWYRQAAGRGLQLLFYSVGIGQISSEVPQNLSASRPQDRQFILSSKKLLLSDSGFYLCAWSVGRLAGYDEQFFGPGTRLTVL.

The chain has TRBV2 and TRBJ1-5; 7 nucleotides align to TRBD1. The CDR3 consists of 15 residues. The germline CDR1 and CDR2 sequences are SNHLY and FYNNEI. The trim removed 5 bases at V and 8 bases at J, leaving 12 bases unmatched. The CDR3 loop reads CASSLTSGQYEPQHF. The CDR3 DNA reads TGTGCCAGCAGTCTTACATCGGGACAGTATGAGCCCCAGCATTTT.

The J gene is TRBJ2-2, the V gene TRBV19, with 8 bases identical to TRBD2. The ends lost 4 bases at V and 7 bases at J; junction bases unmatched: 17. CDR1 is LNHDA, CDR2 SQIVND, per germline (reference sequence). There are 18 residues in the CDR3. The CDR3 sequence: CASSTTGVGGGPDGELFF. The CDR3 DNA is TGTGCCAGTAGTACCACGGGCGTCGGCGGGGGGCCGGACGGGGAGCTGTTTTTT.

The rearrangement joins TRBV7-9 to TRBJ1-4, with 7 bases lining up with TRBD1. V trimming: 5 bases; J trimming: 1 base; junction bases outside the gene matches: 4. The CDR3 has 15 residues. The germline V gene has CDR1 SEHNR and CDR2 FQNEAQ (reference sequence). This chain's CDR3 is CASSNNRGTNEKLFF. In nucleotides, the CDR3 is TGTGCCAGCAGCAATAACAGGGGAACTAATGAAAAACTGTTTTTT.

This chain uses TRBV20-1 with TRBJ2-3; D gene uncertain. The CDR3 is made up of 11 amino acids. The germline V gene encodes CDR1 DFQATT and CDR2 SNEGSKA (reference sequence). Trimming took 2 bases from V and 8 from J, leaving 8 bases between them. The CDR3, as DNA: TGCAGTGCTAGATATGAGGTTACGCAGTATTTT. Translating gives CSARYEVTQYF.

The chain joins TRBV5-1 to TRBJ1-2, with a possible D match to TRBD1 (5 bases). The CDR3 has 12 amino acids. Germline values: CDR1 SGHRS, CDR2 YFSETQ. The V and J ends lost 2 bases and 4 bases respectively, with 6 bases between them. CDR3 sequence: CASSFTGYGYTF. In DNA form, the CDR3 reads TGCGCCAGCAGCTTCACAGGCTATGGCTACACCTTC.

This chain connects TRBV30 to TRBJ1-3; D is ambiguous. V shed 2 bases and J shed 4 bases, with 9 bases lying between them. The CDR3 sequence is 13 residues long. Germline V gene lookup returns CDR1 GTSNPN and CDR2 SVGIG (reference sequence). The CDR3 region is CAWSRTDGNTIYF. As DNA, the CDR3 is TGTGCCTGGAGTCGAACAGACGGAAACACCATATATTTT. The full variable domain, completed using reference TRBV30 and TRBJ1-3, is SQTIHQWPATLVQPVGSPLSLECTVEGTSNPNLYWYRQAAGRGLQLLFYSVGIGQISSEVPQNLSASRPQDRQFILSSKKLLLSDSGFYLCAWSRTDGNTIYFGEGSWLTVV.

This clone was seen once. The chain carries TRBV5-1 and TRBJ1-1; 8 nucleotides match TRBD1. Germline CDR1 is SGHRS and CDR2 is YFSETQ. The CDR3 is 14 residues long. V was pared by 0 bases and J by 6 bases, with 4 bases of the junction left unmatched. The CDR3 bases are TGCGCCAGCAGCTTGGTACAGACAGGGGCTGAAGCTTTCTTT. Amino acids: CASSLVQTGAEAFF. The variable domain in full, completed from reference TRBV5-1 and TRBJ1-1, reads KAGVTQTPRYLIKTRGQQVTLSCSPISGHRSVSWYQQTPGQGLQFLFEYFSETQRNKGNFPGRFSGRQFSNSRSEMNVSTLELGDSALYLCASSLVQTGAEAFFGQGTRLTVV.